The subject of this entry is one TCR beta chain. What this receptor recognizes is not known. No base quality information exists; no much larger clone differs at one position. In total, around 600 healthy bone marrow donors made up the cohort. All cohort members were sampled while nominally healthy, although unrecorded immune exposures were likely present. The donor tested CMV seronegative, placing the donor among the approximately 360 seronegative members of the cohort. A peripheral blood sample was provided by each donor, and peripheral blood mononuclear cells were used for TCR beta sequencing. The Qiagen DNeasy Blood Extraction Kit was used to extract genomic DNA from the blood cell samples. V is pruned by 2 bases and J by 4 bases, leaving 3 bases of the junction without a gene match. Based on the germline V gene, the CDR1 and CDR2 sequences are MNHNS and SASEGT. Inclusive of the bounding cysteine and phenylalanine, the CDR3 is 15 residues long. Only the CDR3 DNA stays, 45 bases, in frame from base 1.

The method behind the library was the immunoSEQ multiplex PCR assay. The multiplex PCR relied on a mix of 60 forward primers for TCR Vbeta segments and 13 reverse primers for TCR Jbeta segments. Amplification of the CDR3 region of rearranged TCR beta genes was performed with a multiplex PCR assay on genomic DNA. The amplified TCR beta libraries were sequenced on the Illumina HiSeq System as 87-base-pair reads. On the authors' methods: A later analysis counted around 72 million unique TCR beta chains across the 550 to 800 repertoires, and around 9.9 million of these chains were shared by at least two donors. To remove PCR and sequencing errors, raw reads were error-corrected and collapsed into unique sequences using a nearest-neighbor algorithm that merged closely related sequences. To assign V, D and J gene segments, CDR3 sequences were aligned to IMGT reference sequences. For a sequence to be retained, a match of at least six nucleotides was required to both a V gene segment and a J gene segment. A rearrangement counted as productive if the CDR3 had no stop codons and remained in frame with V and J, and every other rearrangement counted as non-productive. Following IMGT convention, CDR3 was defined as the stretch from the second conserved V-encoded cysteine to the conserved J-encoded phenylalanine. The earlier analysis of roughly 590 of the donors excluded any sequence lacking an unambiguous match to a single V gene segment. An earlier analysis of some 500 of the donors classified V segments as functional when productive rearrangements were above 56.7% and as segregating when the standard deviation between donors was above 5%. A statistical classification framework was built to diagnose cytomegalovirus status from the catalog of TCR beta chain sequences. A later analysis assigned V and J genes by comparing TCR nucleotide sequences with IMGT/GENE-DB human TR gene sequences. A later analysis assigned CDR3 sequences and most-parsimonious VDJ recombination scenarios with the TCRdist pipeline. In a later analysis, each TCR beta chain was defined by its CDR3 amino acid sequence together with its V-gene family, and reads without a unique V-gene family were excluded. To address suspected cross-contamination and a sequencing artifact, a later analysis removed 592 highly shared, low-generation-probability nucleotide sequences. For each public chain, a later analysis derived a clonal expansion index from normalized ranks of inferred template counts within each repertoire. Generation probabilities in a later analysis came from a VDJ recombination model fitted to out-of-frame rearrangements, and those results were checked against IGoR. Hypergeometric tests were used in a later analysis to score TCR-TCR, TCR-HLA and TCR-CMV co-occurrence, with a repertoire-size bias correction applied to the TCR pairs. In a later analysis, false discovery rates were estimated by permuting HLA or CMV assignments 20 times. In a later analysis, co-occurring TCRs were grouped with DBSCAN, and TCRdist sequence similarity was added when clustering was performed within HLA-allele-positive subsets. Co-occurrence clustering excluded repertoires with fewer than 30,000 or more than 120,000 public chains, plus five with anomalous nucleotide sharing. TCRdb's version of the immuneACCESS table is confined to in-frame rearrangements and falls short of the full clone set. An unresolved V gene accounts for under half of the shortfall where checked; the remainder is of unknown origin. V and J calls and clone size follow that table, whereas D and trimming were derived from the DNA. This sample is represented by about 110,000 clones; 70% to 75% of them were singletons. The top ten constitute about 2.8% of the sample.

The data stem from a study of cytomegalovirus exposure and HLA in healthy donors (dated by TCRdb to 2016 to 2017). Concerning the study at large: In an earlier analysis of approximately 640 of the donors, under 300 Gb of sequence data and 117 million unique TCR beta sequences from about 190 million T cells were reported. About 280 gigabases of sequencing data and 91 million or so unique TCR sequences made up an early release that covered several hundred HLA-typed donors. Of the approximately 400 genotyped donors, about 84% fell in the genetic ancestry cluster associated with self-reported Caucasian donors. The aim of the study was to test whether cataloging public T cell receptors could identify signatures of past pathogen exposure. The T cell repertoires of several hundred subjects were profiled by immunosequencing and related to cytomegalovirus serostatus. Along with the roughly 710-subject first cohort, a separate validation cohort of over a hundred different subjects was used. High-throughput TCR immunosequencing, statistical association of individual TCRs with disease status, and machine learning were combined to predict cytomegalovirus infection status. To study patterns of TCR occurrence, a later analysis re-analyzed previously published TCR beta repertoires from just over 650 donors and added high-resolution HLA genotyping. Rather than using new phenotypic data, the later analysis identified candidate immune exposures from TCR beta sequences and from how often those sequences occurred across donors. An earlier analysis of about 620 of the donors applied high-throughput TCR beta sequencing to assess whether each TCR beta V gene segment acted as functional or pseudogenic. Donor age, sex, ethnicity and CMV serostatus were collected together with the repertoire data. Genome-wide SNP genotypes for about three fifths of the roughly 670 donors were used in a later genetic analysis, which treated that subset as a discovery cohort. All discovery cohort repertoires had been generated on a single sequencing platform. Class I and class II HLA loci were covered by the typing at four-digit resolution. Typing coverage differed by locus: A, B, C, DRB1 and DQB1 were typed in about 629-630 donors, DQA1 in 522, DPA1 in 600 to 610, and DPB1 in around 440. Four to six DR-DQ haplotypes were handled as single units for association and clustering, since linkage in the cohort was strong. Among around 400 genotyped donors of the cohort, an average of about 220,000 unique TCR beta nucleotide sequences was sequenced per donor, of which about 18% were non-productive. The investigation overall reported the following: Correlated functional status among segregating V segments might be attributable to linkage disequilibrium, but an unknown experimental factor could not be ruled out. A group of highly shared sequence variants was considered likely to be a technical artifact of the sequencing pipeline. It was suggested by the authors that the approach could potentially be generalized to other disease states and immunological phenotypes. HLA typing was unavailable for some donors at each locus, so association tests used only the typed subset. A further reported finding was that TCR beta sequences accurately predicted the HLA-A and HLA-B alleles for most subjects in the first cohort. The study gave a list of about 160 TCR beta chains associated with cytomegalovirus. A later genetic analysis associated a missense DCLRE1C variant with V-gene and J-gene trimming of TCR beta chains, and an independent cohort replicated the association. Roughly uniform sequencing depth across donors was assumed in presence/absence analyses, although this assumption may not hold. A later analysis found that HLA-associated TCR beta chains were more clonally expanded and had lower generation probabilities than equally common non-associated chains. The only immune exposure information available for the cohort was CMV serostatus. At a false discovery rate of 0.05, a later analysis linked 16,951 TCR beta sequences to specific HLA alleles. Some IMGT-functional V segments, including TRBV6-2 and TRBV6-3, could not be distinguished by the 87-base-pair reads and were therefore excluded. The cohort was sequenced for TCR beta chains only, and without alpha or paired-chain data the features that could be detected were limited. The classifier was reported to diagnose cytomegalovirus status with high specificity and sensitivity in both the original cohort and the validation cohort. According to a later genetic analysis, donors in an Asian-associated ancestry cluster had fewer N-insertions in productive TCRs than the roughly 670-donor mean. A later analysis reported that several top co-occurrence clusters appeared linked to parvovirus B19, influenza, CMV and Epstein-Barr virus. In an earlier analysis of several hundred of the donors, most TCR beta V segments were observed in productive rearrangements about 87% or about 30% of the time, broadly matching IMGT annotations. Assigning TCR associations to individual alleles was difficult when HLA alleles, especially DR and DQ, strongly co-occurred. In vitro tests confirmed that three of the cytomegalovirus-associated TCR beta chains recognize cytomegalovirus antigens. The earlier analysis of 587 of the donors excluded around 17 rarely observed V segments, including chromosome 9 orphons, because counts were too low. A later analysis found that TCR association rates varied across HLA loci, with DRB1 alleles showing the most associated TCRs and HLA-C alleles the fewest. Most TCR sequences were seen in very few donors, while some public TCRs were found in many individuals. According to a later analysis, most CMV-associated TCR beta chains appeared to be HLA-restricted, and the HLA associations seemed to be driven largely by CMV exposure.

Recombination linked TRBV6-1 to TRBJ2-3, with 10 bases aligning to TRBD1. The clonotype was recovered from a female donor in good health and CMV-seronegative. Sequenced: PBMCs. This receptor carries the CDR3 CASSEKTGGPDTQYF. The DNA sequence follows: TGTGCCAGCAGTGAAAAGACAGGGGGCCCAGATACGCAGTATTTT.